The TCR beta chain described here comes from a study of blood T cells in healthy people across ages. As concerns this clonotype: Its antigen is not known.

The second PCR ran roughly 6 to 11 cycles with a sample-barcoded 5' primer and J-beta primers. TCRdb re-called the 5' RACE reads through MiXCR, storing one row per CDR3 protein. The data show roughly 550,000 distinct CDR3 sequences, under 30% seen once. Per sample, a minimum of 6.5 million PBMCs were isolated. Findings and limits, study-wide: With age, beta diversity per million T cells declined roughly linearly, significantly by 30 to 40.

This sample also appeared in a second study, on T cells of mothers and their children. From that paper: An overlap that was slightly higher, though non-significant, was seen in related mother-child pairs versus unrelated pairs.

The source material was blood. The origin of this receptor is a boy younger than 18 in good health.

The CDR3 sequence is CASSPWDGRESETQYF. The DNA for the CDR3 is TGTGCCAGCAGCCCCTGGGATGGGCGGGAGTCGGAGACCCAGTACTTC. This rearrangement joins TRBV14 to TRBJ2-5, with TRBD2 matching 7 bases. There are 16 residues in the CDR3. V shed 4 bases and J 5 bases; nucleotides not matched to a gene: 13. Germline CDR1 reads SGHDN; CDR2 reads FVKESK.